These T cell receptor beta chains were read from a single sample in a study of CD8 T cells in Susac syndrome. TCRdb reprocessed the immunoSEQ multiplex PCR reads via MiXCR and lists one record per CDR3 protein. The sample contains around 50,000 distinct CDR3 sequences, 80% to 95% of which appear only once. What was sequenced was CD8+ T cells from PBMCs. These receptors all stem from a human donor in good health. CDR3s include the opening cysteine and the closing phenylalanine or tryptophan. A D gene is named only where the DNA matches it firmly. For some rows the clone size is stated as once, few or many, or as a class when expanded; others skip it.

j_call d_call clone_size v_call cdr3_nt cdr3_aa
TRBJ2-7 TRBD1 - TRBV20-1 TGCAGTGCTAGTGACAGGGCACCGTACGAGCAGTACTTC CSASDRAPYEQYF
TRBJ1-1 - - TRBV30 TGTGCCTGGAGTGTATTCGGGAACACTGAAGCTTTCTTT CAWSVFGNTEAFF
TRBJ2-7 - - TRBV14 TGTGCCAGCAGCCAAACGCCAGCCTACGAGCAGTACTTC CASSQTPAYEQYF
TRBJ2-2 - - TRBV4-1 TGCGCCAGCAGCCCGGGGCACCCGAACACCGGGGAGCTGTTTTTT CASSPGHPNTGELFF
TRBJ1-2 TRBD1 - TRBV19 TGTGCCAGTAGGACAGGGGGCGGCTACACCTTC CASRTGGGYTF
TRBJ1-1 TRBD1 - TRBV28 TGTGCCAGCGGACAGGGGGGGACTGAAGCTTTCTTT CASGQGGTEAFF
TRBJ2-7 TRBD2 - TRBV29-1 TGCAGCGTTGAAGATCCCACGACTAGCGGGACTTACCCTTACGAGCAGTACTTC CSVEDPTTSGTYPYEQYF
TRBJ1-2 TRBD1 - TRBV10-3 TGTGCCGTGACAGGGGCACACTATGGCTACACCTTC CAVTGAHYGYTF
TRBJ2-7 - - TRBV9 TGTGCCAGCAGCGCTTATCAAGGATCCTACGAGCAGTACTTC CASSAYQGSYEQYF
TRBJ2-7 TRBD1 - TRBV10-2 TGCGCCAGCAGTGAGTCACTGACAGGGCTCTACGAGCAGTACTTC CASSESLTGLYEQYF
TRBJ2-5 - - TRBV29-1 TGCAGCGTTGTCAGCTCCCCAGAGACCCAGTACTTC CSVVSSPETQYF
TRBJ2-7 - - TRBV2 TGTGCCAGCAGTGATACTCTTCTGGGTTCCTACGAGCAGTACTTC CASSDTLLGSYEQYF
TRBJ2-6 TRBD1 once TRBV27 TGTGCCAGCAAGACAGGGAGCTCTGGGGCCAACGTCCTGACTTTC CASKTGSSGANVLTF
TRBJ2-1 - - TRBV5-1 TGCGCCAGCAGCTTTAGGCCGGGAGCTGTTAATGAGCAGTTCTTC CASSFRPGAVNEQFF
TRBJ2-2 TRBD2 once TRBV7-9 TGTGCCAGCAGCTCAAACCGGGGGGAGATCCAGGACACCGGGGAGCTGTTTTTT CASSSNRGEIQDTGELFF
TRBJ1-1 - - TRBV27 TGTGCCAGCAGTCCAGACCCTTTAGAGTACACTGAAGCTTTCTTT CASSPDPLEYTEAFF
TRBJ2-1 - - TRBV7-9 TGTGCCAGCAGCGTCGACTCTTACAATGAGCAGTTCTTC CASSVDSYNEQFF
TRBJ2-1 - - TRBV29-1 TGCAGCGTTGAGGCCTCGGGTCATTACAATGAGCAGTTCTTC CSVEASGHYNEQFF
TRBJ2-1 - few TRBV29-1 TGCAGCGTTGGTACGGGAGACTACAATGAGCAGTTCTTC CSVGTGDYNEQFF
TRBJ2-7 TRBD2 - TRBV12-3/TRBV12-4 TGTGCCAGCAGTCAGCGGGAGGGGGCCTACGAGCAGTACTTC CASSQREGAYEQYF
TRBJ2-1 - - TRBV10-2 TGCGCCAGCAGTAACGGGCCGAACAATGAGCAGTTCTTC CASSNGPNNEQFF
TRBJ1-2 - - TRBV4-3 TGCGCCAGCAGCCAAGATCTTAAGGACCATGGCTACACCTTC CASSQDLKDHGYTF
TRBJ2-6 - - TRBV11-2 TGTGCCAGCAGCTCGCTGACGTACTCTGGGGCCAACGTCCTGACTTTC CASSSLTYSGANVLTF
TRBJ2-1 - once TRBV29-1 TGCAGCGTTGTTGTCAGAGAATCCTACAATGAGCAGTTCTTC CSVVVRESYNEQFF
TRBJ2-1 TRBD2 - TRBV7-9 TGTGCCAGCAGCTGGGGACTAGCGGGAGGGCCGGATGAGCAGTTCTTC CASSWGLAGGPDEQFF
TRBJ2-1 TRBD2 - TRBV11-2 TGTGCCAGCAGCTTAGGACTAGCGGCCTACAATGAGCAGTTCTTC CASSLGLAAYNEQFF
TRBJ1-1 - - TRBV7-9 TGTGCCAGCAGCTTAATGGGCAAACCGAACACTGAAGCTTTCTTT CASSLMGKPNTEAFF
TRBJ1-5 - - TRBV21-1 TGTGCCAGCAGCACTGCCCGGGAATTCAGCCAGCCCCAGCATTTT CASSTAREFSQPQHF
TRBJ2-7 - - TRBV7-2 TGTGCCAGCAGCCCCCTCCGGACTTCCTCCCACGAGCAGTACTTC CASSPLRTSSHEQYF
TRBJ2-1 - - TRBV5-1 TGCGCCAGCAGGATGGACAACCCTCTCAATGAGCAGTTCTTC CASRMDNPLNEQFF
TRBJ1-5 - - TRBV9 TGTGCCAGCAGCGACGCCGGGGTTCTGGATCAGCCCCAGCATTTT CASSDAGVLDQPQHF
TRBJ2-7 - - TRBV20-1 TGCAGTGTCAGACCTGGGGAGCCCTACGAGCAGTACTTC CSVRPGEPYEQYF
TRBJ1-5 - - TRBV4-1 TGCGCCAGCAGCCAAGATCTGGAAGATCAGCCCCAGCATTTT CASSQDLEDQPQHF
TRBJ1-1 TRBD1 - TRBV5-8 TGTGCCACCGAGGGACAGGGGGCTCCTGAAGCTTTCTTT CATEGQGAPEAFF